This T cell receptor (beta chain) was sequenced during a study of tumor-infiltrating lymphocytes in primary liver carcinoma. For the study at large: The patients included men and women who were aged 30 to 69 years. Productive TCRbeta read yields ran from roughly 3.9 to 6.8 million per sample and were similar between tissues. General study results and limits: Merely about 8-24% of top clones occurred in all five tumor regions.

For this clonotype: As yet, its antigen is unknown. It may be a read error: a sequence one base away is much more abundant.

Constant-region priming of roughly 0.45 ug total RNA yielded TCR beta cDNA. ARM-PCR was slightly modified, and three nested multiplex PCR rounds with it gave rise to the TCR beta libraries. TCRdb reanalysed the multiplex PCR reads using MiXCR and keeps one entry per CDR3 protein. The repertoire holds 120,000 or so distinct CDR3 sequences, less than 80% seen once, with around 9% in the top ten. Each 20-30 mg portion of unsorted bulk tissue served as the source for co-extraction of RNA and DNA. The specimen was liver tumor tissue from sampling region 1. Subset reported: tumor region T1, superior pole. The receptor was isolated from a woman in her fifties or sixties with primary liver carcinoma and hepatitis B virus infection.

DNA of the CDR3: TGTGCCAGCAGACACCGCCGGGAGTTCAACGAGCAGTACTTC. Translated, it gives CASRHRREFNEQYF. The chain has TRBV6-2 or TRBV6-3 and TRBJ2-7, with a weak D call TRBD2 (6 bases). This CDR3 has 14 residues. V was cut by 6 bases and J by 5 bases, with 17 bases left in between. CDR1 and CDR2 from the germline V gene are MNHEY and SVGEGT.